This TCR beta chain was sequenced during a study of beta chain features in type 1 diabetes. Study-level background: Examination spanned around 110,000,000 sorted cells from all samples.

General observations from the study: Any PCR bias toward short templates would affect both groups alike. Shortening of TCRB CDR3s, moderate but significant, appeared in all four CD4+ subsets of Type 1 diabetes patients.

Remarks on this clone: The target antigen is unknown.

Stem cell-like memory, regulatory, central memory and naive CD4+ cells were sorted via CD45RO/CCR7/CD25/CD127/CD95/CD27. Sequencing targeted expressed TCRB transcripts, as all isolated RNA had been reverse transcribed. Assay used: immunoSEQ multiplex PCR; TCRdb lists only in-frame clones, some missing. The repertoire holds 200,000 to 300,000 clones, with roughly 22% as singletons. The CDR3 sequence is 14 residues long. The germline V gene encodes CDR1 SGHNT and CDR2 YYREEE (reference sequence). V lost 5 bases, J lost 5 bases, and 5 bases stayed unmatched. The TCR was taken from a woman in her forties with type 1 diabetes. The source material was naive CD4+ T cells from blood. The J gene is TRBJ2-7, the V gene TRBV5-4, with 12 positions matching TRBD1. CDR3 nucleotides: TGTGCCAGCAGACCCGGGACAGGGGGCAACGAGCAGTACTTC. It codes for CASRPGTGGNEQYF.